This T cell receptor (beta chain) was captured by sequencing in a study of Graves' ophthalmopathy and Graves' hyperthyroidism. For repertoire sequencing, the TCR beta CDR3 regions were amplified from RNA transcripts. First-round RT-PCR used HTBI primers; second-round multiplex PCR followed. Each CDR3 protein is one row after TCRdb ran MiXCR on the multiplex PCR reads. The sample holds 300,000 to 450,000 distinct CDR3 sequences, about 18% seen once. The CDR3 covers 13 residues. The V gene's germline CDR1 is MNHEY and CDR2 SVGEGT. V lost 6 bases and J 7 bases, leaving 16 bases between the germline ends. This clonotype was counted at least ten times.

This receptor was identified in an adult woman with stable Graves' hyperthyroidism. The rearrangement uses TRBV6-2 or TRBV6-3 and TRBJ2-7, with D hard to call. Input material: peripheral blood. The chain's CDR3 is CASRQGAEVEQYF. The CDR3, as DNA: TGTGCCAGCAGACAAGGCGCCGAGGTGGAGCAGTACTTC.